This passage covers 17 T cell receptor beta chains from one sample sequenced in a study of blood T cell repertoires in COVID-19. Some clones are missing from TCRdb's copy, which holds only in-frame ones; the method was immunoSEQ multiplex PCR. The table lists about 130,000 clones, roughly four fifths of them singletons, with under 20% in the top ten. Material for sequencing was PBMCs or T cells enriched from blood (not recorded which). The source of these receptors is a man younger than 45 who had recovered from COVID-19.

CDR3 amino acids: CASSPPSTNTEAFF. The CDR3 nucleotides read TGTGCCAGCTCACCACCGAGCACGAACACTGAAGCTTTCTTT. The chain recombines TRBV18 with TRBJ1-1; D is undetermined. V was pared by 0 bases and J by 1 base, with 6 bases between. The CDR3 loop spans 14 amino acids. Looked up from germline, CDR1 is KGHSH and CDR2 is LQKENI.

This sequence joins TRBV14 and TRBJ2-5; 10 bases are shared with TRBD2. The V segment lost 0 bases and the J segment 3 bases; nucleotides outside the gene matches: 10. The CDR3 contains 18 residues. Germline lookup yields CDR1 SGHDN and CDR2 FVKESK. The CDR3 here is CASSQEPLAGVFKETQYF. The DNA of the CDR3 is TGTGCCAGCAGCCAAGAACCGCTAGCGGGAGTATTTAAAGAGACCCAGTACTTC.

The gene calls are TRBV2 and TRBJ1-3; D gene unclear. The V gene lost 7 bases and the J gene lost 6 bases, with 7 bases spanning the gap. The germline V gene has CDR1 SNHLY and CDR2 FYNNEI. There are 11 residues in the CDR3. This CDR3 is CASTGKNTIYF. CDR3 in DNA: TGTGCCAGCACGGGTAAAAACACCATATATTTT.

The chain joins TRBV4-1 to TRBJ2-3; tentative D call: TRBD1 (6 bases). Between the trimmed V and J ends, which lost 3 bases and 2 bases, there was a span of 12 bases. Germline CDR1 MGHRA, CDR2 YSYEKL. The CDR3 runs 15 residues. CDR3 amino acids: CASSHSRGYTDTQYF. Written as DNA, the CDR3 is TGCGCCAGCAGCCATAGCAGGGGATACACAGATACGCAGTATTTT.

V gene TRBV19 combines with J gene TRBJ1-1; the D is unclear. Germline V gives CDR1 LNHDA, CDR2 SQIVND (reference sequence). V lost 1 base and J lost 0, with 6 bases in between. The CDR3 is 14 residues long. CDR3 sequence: CASSIGQLNTEAFF. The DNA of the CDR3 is TGTGCCAGTAGTATAGGGCAGTTGAACACTGAAGCTTTCTTT.

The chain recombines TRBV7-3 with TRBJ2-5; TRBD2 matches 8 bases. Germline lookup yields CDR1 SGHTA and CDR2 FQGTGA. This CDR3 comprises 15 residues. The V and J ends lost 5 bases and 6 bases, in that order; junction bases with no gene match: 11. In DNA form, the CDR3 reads TGTGCCAGCAGCCCATTGGGACTAGGGCGAAAGACCCAGTACTTC. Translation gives CASSPLGLGRKTQYF.

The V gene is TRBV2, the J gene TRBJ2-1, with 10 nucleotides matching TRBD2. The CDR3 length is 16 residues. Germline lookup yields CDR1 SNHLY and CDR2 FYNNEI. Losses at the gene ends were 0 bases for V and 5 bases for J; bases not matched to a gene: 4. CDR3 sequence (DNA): TGTGCCAGCAGTGAAGCGCGGACTAGCGGCCACAATGAGCAGTTCTTC. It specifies CASSEARTSGHNEQFF.

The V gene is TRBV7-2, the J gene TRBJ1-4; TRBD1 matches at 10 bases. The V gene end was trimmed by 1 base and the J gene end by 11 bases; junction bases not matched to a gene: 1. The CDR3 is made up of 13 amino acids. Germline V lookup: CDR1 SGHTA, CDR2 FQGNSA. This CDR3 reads CASSLGTGGKLFF. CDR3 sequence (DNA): TGTGCCAGCAGCTTAGGGACAGGGGGGAAACTGTTTTTT.

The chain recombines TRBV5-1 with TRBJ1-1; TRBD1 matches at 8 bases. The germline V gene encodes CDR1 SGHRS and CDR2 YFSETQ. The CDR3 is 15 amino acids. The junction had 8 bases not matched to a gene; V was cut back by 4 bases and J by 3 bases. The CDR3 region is CASSPTTGVDTEAFF. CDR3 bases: TGCGCCAGCAGCCCAACGACAGGGGTGGACACTGAAGCTTTCTTT.

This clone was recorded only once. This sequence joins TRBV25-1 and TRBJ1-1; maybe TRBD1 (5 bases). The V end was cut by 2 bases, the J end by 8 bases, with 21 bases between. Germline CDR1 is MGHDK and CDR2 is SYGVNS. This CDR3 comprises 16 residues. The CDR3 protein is CASSERENRPYGEAFF. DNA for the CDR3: TGTGCCAGCAGTGAACGGGAGAACAGGCCCTACGGGGAAGCTTTCTTT.

The CDR3 DNA sequence: TGTGCCAGCAGTCTTAGCGGGAGAAGCCCTTACAATGAGCAGTTCTTC. This translates into CASSLSGRSPYNEQFF. J is TRBJ2-1 and V is TRBV27; 9 nucleotides line up with TRBD2. J gave up 4 bases and V 5 bases, and 9 bases lay outside the gene matches. The CDR3 spans 16 residues. Germline assignment: CDR1 MNHEY and CDR2 SMNVEV (reference sequence).

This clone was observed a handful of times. CDR3 nucleotide sequence: TGTGCCAGCAGACGGGGACAGGGGTCTAATGAAAAACTGTTTTTT. It specifies CASRRGQGSNEKLFF. This chain connects TRBV5-4 to TRBJ1-4, with 10 bases matching TRBD1. J was trimmed by 3 bases and V by 5 bases; bases with no gene match: 4. This CDR3 contains 15 residues. Germline V gene sequence: CDR1 SGHNT, CDR2 YYREEE (reference sequence).

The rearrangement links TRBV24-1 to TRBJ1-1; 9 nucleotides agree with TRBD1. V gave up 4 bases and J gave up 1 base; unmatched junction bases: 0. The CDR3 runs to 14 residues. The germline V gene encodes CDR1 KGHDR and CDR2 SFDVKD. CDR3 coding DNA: TGTGCCACCAGTGAGGGACAGGGGAACACTGAAGCTTTCTTT. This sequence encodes CATSEGQGNTEAFF.

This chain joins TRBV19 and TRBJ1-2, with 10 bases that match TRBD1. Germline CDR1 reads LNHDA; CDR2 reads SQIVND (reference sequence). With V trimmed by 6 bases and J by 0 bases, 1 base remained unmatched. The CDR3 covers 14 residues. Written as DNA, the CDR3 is TGTGCCAGTAGGACAGGGGGCGCTAACTATGGCTACACCTTC. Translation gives CASRTGGANYGYTF.

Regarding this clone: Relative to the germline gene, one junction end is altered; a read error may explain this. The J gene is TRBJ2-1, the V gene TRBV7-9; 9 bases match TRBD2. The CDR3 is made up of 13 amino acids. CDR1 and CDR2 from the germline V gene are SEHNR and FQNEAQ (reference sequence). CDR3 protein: CASSLDGSGSILF. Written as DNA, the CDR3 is TGTGCCAGCAGCTTAGACGGTAGCGGGAGTATACTCTTC.

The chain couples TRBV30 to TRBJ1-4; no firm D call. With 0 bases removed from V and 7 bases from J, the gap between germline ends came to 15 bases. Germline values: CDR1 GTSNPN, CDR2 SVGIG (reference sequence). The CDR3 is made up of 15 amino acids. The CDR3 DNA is TGTGCCTGGAGTGTATCCGCTCCCCCGAGTGAAAAACTGTTTTTT. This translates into CAWSVSAPPSEKLFF.

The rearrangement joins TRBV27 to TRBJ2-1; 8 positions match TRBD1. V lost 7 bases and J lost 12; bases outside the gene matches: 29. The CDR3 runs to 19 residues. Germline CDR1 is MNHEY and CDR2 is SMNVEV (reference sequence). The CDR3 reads CASNLQGGSPPLPFTGQFF. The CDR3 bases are TGTGCCAGCAACTTACAGGGGGGAAGCCCTCCACTCCCGTTCACGGGGCAGTTCTTC.